Following are 20 T cell receptor beta chains from one sample sequenced in a study of type 1 regulatory T cells. A single record per CDR3 protein comes from TCRdb applying MiXCR to the reads. The table has approximately 42,000 distinct CDR3 sequences, more than 10% seen once. These receptors have no identified antigens. Material for sequencing was cultured non-Tr1 T cells, either the whole culture or a sorted T cell fraction (not recorded which). These receptors all come from a human donor in good health.

In its sample, this clonotype was seen many times. The rearrangement uses TRBV6-5 and TRBJ2-3; D is unclear. There are 14 residues in the CDR3. Germline lookup yields CDR1 MNHEY and CDR2 SVGAGI. Trimming took off 10 bases at V and 3 bases at J, with 17 bases between the two ends. CDR3 bases: TGTGCCACCCGATTGGGCAGATCTACAGATACGCAGTATTTT. It encodes CATRLGRSTDTQYF.

This clonotype occurred many times. J is TRBJ1-1 and V is TRBV3-1, with TRBD1 identical over 10 bases. CDR1 is LGHDT, CDR2 YNNKEL, per germline (reference sequence). V dropped 4 bases and J dropped 5; count of bases not matched to a gene: 4. The CDR3 sequence is 14 residues long. CDR3: CASSRGQGLTEAFF. DNA of the CDR3: TGTGCCAGCAGCCGGGGACAGGGGTTAACTGAAGCTTTCTTT.

The table lists this clonotype with many counts. This chain joins TRBV12-3 or TRBV12-4 and TRBJ1-6; 8 nucleotides line up with TRBD1. This CDR3 spans 14 amino acids. The V gene end was trimmed by 6 bases and the J gene end by 8 bases; junction bases not matched to a gene: 6. CDR3 region: CASRRQGPYSPLHF. The DNA of the CDR3 is TGTGCCAGCAGGCGACAGGGGCCTTATTCACCCCTCCACTTT.

This clonotype has at least ten counts. This chain uses TRBV27 with TRBJ2-3; 8 bases line up with TRBD1. The J segment lost 7 bases and the V segment lost 5 bases, leaving 14 bases of the junction unmatched. This CDR3 is 16 amino acids long. Germline assignment: CDR1 MNHEY and CDR2 SMNVEV (reference sequence). The chain's CDR3 is CASSLRTGSRVNTQYF. The CDR3 nucleotides are TGTGCCAGCAGTCTACGGACAGGGAGTAGAGTAAATACGCAGTATTTT.

In its sample, this clonotype was seen a few times. V usage is TRBV29-1 and J usage is TRBJ2-1; 11 bases are shared with TRBD2. This CDR3 has 13 residues. Germline CDR1 is SQVTM and CDR2 is ANQGSEA. V shed 7 bases and J 4 bases; nucleotides not matched to a gene: 3. The CDR3 region is CSAGTSGYNEQFF. The CDR3 DNA reads TGCAGCGCCGGGACTAGCGGATACAATGAGCAGTTCTTC.

On this clonotype itself: This may be a read error: a much more frequent sequence differs by one nucleotide. This chain connects TRBV6-5 to TRBJ1-1, with D hard to call. Germline lookup yields CDR1 MNHEY and CDR2 SVGAGI. V lost 6 bases to trimming and J lost 4 bases, with 18 bases between them. This CDR3 has 15 amino acids. CDR3 in DNA: TGTGCCAGCAGCACCCCACGGAGAGGAATCACTGAAGCTTTCTTT. It encodes CASSTPRRGITEAFF.

This clonotype occurred many times. The gene calls are TRBV27 and TRBJ1-4, with D maybe TRBD1 (5 bases). CDR3 length: 14 amino acids. Germline V lookup: CDR1 MNHEY, CDR2 SMNVEV (reference sequence). Between the trimmed V and J ends, which lost 4 bases and 4 bases, there was a span of 10 bases. The CDR3 bases are TGTGCCAGCAGTTACAGGAATCTTAATGAAAAACTGTTTTTT. Protein product: CASSYRNLNEKLFF.

This chain uses TRBV6-6 with TRBJ1-1; D gene uncertain. The germline gives CDR1 MNHNY, CDR2 SVGAGI (reference sequence). V was pared by 4 bases and J by 4 bases, with 7 bases between. The CDR3 runs 12 residues. CDR3 nucleotides: TGTGCCAGCAGTTCGGGCCCCACTGAAGCTTTCTTT. It codes for CASSSGPTEAFF.

This clonotype has only a few counts. The chain uses TRBV5-4 and TRBJ2-5; no firm D call. The CDR3 is 15 amino acids. V was shortened by 3 bases and J by 0 bases, with 12 bases between the two germline ends. CDR1 SGHNT and CDR2 YYREEE come from the germline V gene (reference sequence). CDR3 sequence reads: CASSSLGKNQETQYF. CDR3 sequence (DNA): TGTGCCAGCAGCTCCCTAGGAAAAAACCAAGAGACCCAGTACTTC.

This clonotype has more than one count but fewer than ten. This chain connects TRBV5-1 to TRBJ2-1, with a weak D call TRBD2 (5 bases). Trimming cost V 7 bases and J 1 base, with 12 bases left between them. Looked up from germline, CDR1 is SGHRS and CDR2 is YFSETQ. This CDR3 has 14 amino acids. The CDR3 bases are TGCGCCAGCGGGCGGGTTGGTTCCTACAATGAGCAGTTCTTC. This gives the protein CASGRVGSYNEQFF.

This clonotype is medium-sized by share. The chain employs TRBV11-2 and TRBJ2-1, with TRBD2 identical over 9 bases. CDR1 and CDR2 from the germline V gene are SGHAT and FQNNGV. Trimming took 2 bases from V and 7 from J; bases not matched to a gene: 6. CDR3 length: 15 amino acids. CDR3: CASSLSSGSWNEQFF. CDR3 DNA sequence: TGTGCCAGCAGCTTAAGTAGCGGGAGCTGGAATGAGCAGTTCTTC.

The CDR3 loop is CASSPGPTSSNYGYTF. The CDR3 DNA reads as TGTGCCAGCTCGCCCGGGCCAACAAGTTCTAACTATGGCTACACCTTC. The chain has TRBV18 and TRBJ1-2, with unresolved D. The CDR3 totals 16 residues. V lost 6 bases to trimming and J lost 0 bases, with 17 bases between them. Germline V gene sequence: CDR1 KGHSH, CDR2 LQKENI. Looking up the rest from reference TRBV18 and TRBJ1-2 gives the full variable domain: NAGVMQNPRHLVRRRGQEARLRCSPMKGHSHVYWYRQLPEEGLKFMVYLQKENIIDESGMPKERFSAEFPKEGPSILRIQQVVRGDSAAYFCASSPGPTSSNYGYTFGSGTRLTVV.

Turning to this clonotype: The germline gene is not matched at one end of the junction; a read error may be the cause. V is TRBV7-7 and J is TRBJ2-5, with a weak D call TRBD2 (5 bases). Germline CDR1 is SSHAT and CDR2 is FNYEAQ (reference sequence). The CDR3 totals 16 residues. In nucleotides, the CDR3 is TGTGCTAGCAGCTTAGTCCACGGACTTAAAGGGGAGACCCAGTACTTC. The encoded protein is CASSLVHGLKGETQYF.

This chain uses TRBV29-1 with TRBJ2-5; 8 bases match TRBD2. Germline V gene lookup returns CDR1 SQVTM and CDR2 ANQGSEA. The CDR3 has 14 residues. Trimming took 6 bases from V and 4 from J; bases not matched to a gene: 10. The CDR3 loop is CSVQAGAGSETQYF. The DNA for the CDR3 is TGCAGCGTACAAGCGGGAGCTGGTTCAGAGACCCAGTACTTC.

The sample holds many counts of this clonotype. The CDR3 DNA reads as TGCAGTGCTCTAGGACAGGGGGTGTCTCAGCCCCAGCATTTT. This encodes CSALGQGVSQPQHF. The chain carries TRBV20-1 and TRBJ1-5; 10 nucleotides agree with TRBD1. The CDR3 contains 14 residues. With 5 bases clipped from V and 6 bases from J, the junction kept 7 bases outside the gene matches. Germline V gene sequence: CDR1 DFQATT, CDR2 SNEGSKA (reference sequence).

This clonotype has ten or more counts. The CDR3 reads CASSLSPGANVLTF. The CDR3 nucleotides are TGTGCCAGCAGCTTGAGTCCGGGGGCCAACGTCCTGACTTTC. J is TRBJ2-6 and V is TRBV7-2; no definite D call. The germline V gene has CDR1 SGHTA and CDR2 FQGNSA. The CDR3 spans 14 residues. V gave up 3 bases and J gave up 4 bases, with 7 bases separating them.

Many counts were recorded for this clonotype. V usage is TRBV18 and J usage is TRBJ1-5, with 7 bases matching TRBD1. The J segment lost 3 bases and the V segment lost 5 bases, leaving 4 bases of the junction unmatched. The CDR3 totals 14 residues. The V gene's germline CDR1 is KGHSH and CDR2 LQKENI. The CDR3 loop reads CASSEGAFNQPQHF. In DNA, the CDR3 is TGTGCCAGCTCAGAGGGGGCCTTCAATCAGCCCCAGCATTTT.

Ten or more counts support this clonotype. The chain carries TRBV20-1 and TRBJ2-7; D might be TRBD2 (5 bases). The germline V gene encodes CDR1 DFQATT and CDR2 SNEGSKA (reference sequence). The CDR3 is 17 amino acids. The V end was cut by 0 bases, the J end by 6 bases, with 24 bases between. In DNA, the CDR3 is TGCAGTGCTAGAGATCGGCTAGCAGTTATTGGGATCTCCGAGCAGTACTTC. It encodes CSARDRLAVIGISEQYF.

This clonotype was picked up many times. The chain joins TRBV10-3 to TRBJ2-3; D gene uncertain. Trimming took off 4 bases at V and 4 bases at J, with 3 bases between the two ends. Germline CDR1 and CDR2: ENHRY and SYGVKD. The CDR3 is made up of 11 amino acids. The CDR3 DNA is TGTGCCATCAGTGGGGCAGATACGCAGTATTTT. This translates into CAISGADTQYF.

This clonotype was seen ten or more times. V gene TRBV29-1 combines with J gene TRBJ2-2; D is possibly TRBD1 (7 bases). The CDR3 covers 14 residues. Per germline, CDR1 SQVTM and CDR2 ANQGSEA. V lost 5 bases to trimming and J lost 0 bases, with 10 bases between them. The DNA of the CDR3 is TGCAGCGTTAGGAGGGGGCCGAACACCGGGGAGCTGTTTTTT. Translating it yields CSVRRGPNTGELFF.